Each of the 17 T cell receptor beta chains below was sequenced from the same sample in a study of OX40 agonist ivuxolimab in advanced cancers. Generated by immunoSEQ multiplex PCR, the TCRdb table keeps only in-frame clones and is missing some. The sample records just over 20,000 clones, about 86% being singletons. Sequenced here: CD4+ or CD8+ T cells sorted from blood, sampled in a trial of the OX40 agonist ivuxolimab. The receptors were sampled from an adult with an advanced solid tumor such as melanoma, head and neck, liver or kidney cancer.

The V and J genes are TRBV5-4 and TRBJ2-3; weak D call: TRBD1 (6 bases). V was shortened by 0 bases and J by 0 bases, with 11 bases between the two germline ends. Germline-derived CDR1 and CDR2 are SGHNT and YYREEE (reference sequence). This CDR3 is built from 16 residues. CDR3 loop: CASSLAKDRSTDTQYF. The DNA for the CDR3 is TGTGCCAGCAGCTTGGCCAAGGACAGAAGCACAGATACGCAGTATTTT.

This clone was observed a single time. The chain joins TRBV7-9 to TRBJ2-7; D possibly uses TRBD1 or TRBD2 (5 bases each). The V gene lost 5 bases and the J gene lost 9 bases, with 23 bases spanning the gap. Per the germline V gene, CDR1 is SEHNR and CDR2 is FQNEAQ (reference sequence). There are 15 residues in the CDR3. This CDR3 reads CASSPPRDRHHGQYF. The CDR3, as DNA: TGTGCCAGCAGCCCTCCCAGGGACCGACATCACGGGCAGTACTTC.

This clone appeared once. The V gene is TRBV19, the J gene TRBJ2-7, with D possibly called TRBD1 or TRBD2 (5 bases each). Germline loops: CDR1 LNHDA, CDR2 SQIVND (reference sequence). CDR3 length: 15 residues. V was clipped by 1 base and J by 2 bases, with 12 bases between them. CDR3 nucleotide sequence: TGTGCCAGTAGTATAGCGGAGAGGGGCCCCTACGAGCAGTACTTC. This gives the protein CASSIAERGPYEQYF.

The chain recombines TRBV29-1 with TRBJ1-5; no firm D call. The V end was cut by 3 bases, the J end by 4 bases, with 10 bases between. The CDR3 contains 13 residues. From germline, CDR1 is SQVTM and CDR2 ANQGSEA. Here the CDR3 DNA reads TGCAGCGTTGACTTCGACGGTAATCAGCCCCAGCATTTT. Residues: CSVDFDGNQPQHF.

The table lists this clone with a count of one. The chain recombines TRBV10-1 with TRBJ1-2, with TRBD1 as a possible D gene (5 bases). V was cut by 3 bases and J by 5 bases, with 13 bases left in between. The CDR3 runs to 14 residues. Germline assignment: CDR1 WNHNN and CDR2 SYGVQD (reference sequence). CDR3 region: CASSDGHQPYGYTF. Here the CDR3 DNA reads TGCGCCAGCAGTGATGGACACCAACCGTATGGCTACACCTTC.

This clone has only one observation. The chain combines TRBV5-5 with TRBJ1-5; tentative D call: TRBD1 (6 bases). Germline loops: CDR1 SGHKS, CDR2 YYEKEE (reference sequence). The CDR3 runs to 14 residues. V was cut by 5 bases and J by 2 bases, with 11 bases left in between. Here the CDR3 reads CASRPGVGNQPQHF. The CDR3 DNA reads TGTGCCAGCAGGCCAGGGGTGGGCAATCAGCCCCAGCATTTT.

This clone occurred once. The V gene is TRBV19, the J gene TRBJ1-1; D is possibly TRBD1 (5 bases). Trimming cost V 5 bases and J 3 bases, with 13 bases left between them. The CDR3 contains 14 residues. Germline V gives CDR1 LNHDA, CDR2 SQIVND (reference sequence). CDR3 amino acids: CASSLTGTHTEAFF. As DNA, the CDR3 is TGTGCCAGTAGTCTAACCGGGACGCACACTGAAGCTTTCTTT.

This chain's CDR3 is CASSAEQGQFYEQYF. The CDR3 DNA sequence: TGTGCCAGCAGCGCCGAACAAGGACAGTTCTACGAGCAGTACTTC. The rearrangement joins TRBV7-9 to TRBJ2-7; D possibly corresponds to TRBD1 (6 bases). Trimming removed 5 bases at V and 3 bases at J, with 17 bases between. This CDR3 region has 15 residues. Germline lookup yields CDR1 SEHNR and CDR2 FQNEAQ (reference sequence).

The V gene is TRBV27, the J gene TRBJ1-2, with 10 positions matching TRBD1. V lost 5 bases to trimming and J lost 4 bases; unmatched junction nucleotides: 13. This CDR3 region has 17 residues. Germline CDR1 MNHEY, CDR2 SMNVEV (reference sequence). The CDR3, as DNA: TGTGCCAGCAGTACATACACCGGGACAGGGGACTCCTATGGCTACACCTTC. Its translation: CASSTYTGTGDSYGYTF.

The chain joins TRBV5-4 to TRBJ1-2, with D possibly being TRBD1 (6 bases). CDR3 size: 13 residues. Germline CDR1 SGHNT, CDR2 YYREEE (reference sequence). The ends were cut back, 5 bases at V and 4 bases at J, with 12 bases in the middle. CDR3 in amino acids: CASRTRGGYGYTF. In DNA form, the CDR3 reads TGTGCCAGCAGAACCAGGGGCGGCTATGGCTACACCTTC.

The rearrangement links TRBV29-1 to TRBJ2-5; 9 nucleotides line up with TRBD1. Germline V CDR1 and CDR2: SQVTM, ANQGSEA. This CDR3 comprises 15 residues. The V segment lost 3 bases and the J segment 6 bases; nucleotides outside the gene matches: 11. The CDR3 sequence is CSVDLWDRATKTQYF. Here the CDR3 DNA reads TGCAGCGTTGATCTGTGGGACAGGGCTACGAAGACCCAGTACTTC.

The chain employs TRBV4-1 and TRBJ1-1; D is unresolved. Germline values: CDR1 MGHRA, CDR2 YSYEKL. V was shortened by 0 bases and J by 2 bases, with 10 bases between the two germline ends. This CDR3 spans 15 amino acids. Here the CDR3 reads CASSQEGLTNTEAFF. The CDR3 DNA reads TGCGCCAGCAGCCAAGAAGGACTGACAAACACTGAAGCTTTCTTT.

The CDR3 region is CASSTSVPLHF. The CDR3 region has the DNA TGTGCCAGCAGTACCTCCGTTCCCCTCCACTTT. The chain couples TRBV28 to TRBJ1-6; D not resolved. The CDR3 consists of 11 residues. With 5 bases removed from V and 13 bases from J, the gap between germline ends came to 9 bases. The germline CDR1 and CDR2 sequences are MDHEN and SYDVKM.

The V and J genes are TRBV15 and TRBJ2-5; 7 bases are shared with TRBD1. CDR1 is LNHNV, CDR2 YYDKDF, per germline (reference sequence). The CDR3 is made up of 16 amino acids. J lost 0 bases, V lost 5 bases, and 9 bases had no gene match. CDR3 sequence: CATSGTGDSYQETQYF. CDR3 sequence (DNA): TGTGCCACCAGCGGAACAGGGGATTCTTACCAAGAGACCCAGTACTTC.

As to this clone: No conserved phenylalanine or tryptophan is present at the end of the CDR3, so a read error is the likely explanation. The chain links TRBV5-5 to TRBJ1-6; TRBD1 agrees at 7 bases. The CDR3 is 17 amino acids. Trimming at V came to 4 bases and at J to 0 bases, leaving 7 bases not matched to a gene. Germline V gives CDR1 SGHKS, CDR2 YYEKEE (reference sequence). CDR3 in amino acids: CASSLLGGVSYNSPLHL. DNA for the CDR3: TGTGCCAGCAGCCTTCTAGGGGGCGTCTCCTATAATTCACCCCTCCACCTT.

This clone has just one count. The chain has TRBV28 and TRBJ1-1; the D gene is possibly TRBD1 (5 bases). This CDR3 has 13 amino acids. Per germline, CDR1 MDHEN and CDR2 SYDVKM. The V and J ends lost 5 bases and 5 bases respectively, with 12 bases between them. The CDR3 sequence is CASSEGPETEAFF. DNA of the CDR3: TGTGCCAGCAGTGAGGGGCCTGAAACTGAAGCTTTCTTT.

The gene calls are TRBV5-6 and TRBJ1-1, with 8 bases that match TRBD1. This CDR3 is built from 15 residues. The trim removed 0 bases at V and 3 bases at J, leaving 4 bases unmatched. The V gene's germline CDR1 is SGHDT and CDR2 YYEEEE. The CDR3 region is CASSLEVRGHTEAFF. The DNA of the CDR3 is TGTGCCAGCAGCTTGGAAGTCAGGGGGCACACTGAAGCTTTCTTT.